This T cell receptor beta chain was documented in a study of early T cells in non-severe SARS-CoV-2 infection. Study information: Bulk RNA from unsorted whole blood was sequenced; chains were unpaired.

Study observations and caveats: VDJdb-based annotation leaned toward anti-spike CD8 responses and missed private and CD4 specificities.

The CDR3 has 15 residues. CDR1 and CDR2 (germline): SGHAT, FQNNGV. Individual cDNA molecules each received unique molecular identifiers attached to them. TCRdb re-called the 5' RACE reads with MiXCR, one entry per CDR3 protein. The sample comprises 45,000 to 65,000 distinct CDR3 sequences, roughly 12% of which are singletons, and approximately 2.5% rests with the top ten. A remark on this clonotype: Its antigen is not known. With a much larger clone just one base away, this may be a read error.

Material: whole blood, obtained at baseline. This TCR was sampled from an adult who was a healthcare worker with PCR-confirmed SARS-CoV-2 infection or an uninfected control (not recorded which). V gene TRBV11-2 combines with J gene TRBJ1-1; 7 bases map to TRBD1. The chain's CDR3 is CASSSNRDRATEASF. CDR3 sequence (DNA): TGTGCCAGCAGCTCAAACCGAGACAGGGCTACTGAAGCTTCCTTT. The whole variable domain, filled in from reference TRBV11-2 and TRBJ1-1, reads EAGVAQSPRYKIIEKRQSVAFWCNPISGHATLYWYQQILGQGPKLLIQFQNNGVVDDSQLPKDRFSAERLKGVDSTLKIQPAKLEDSAVYLCASSSNRDRATEASFGQGTRLTVV.